These T cell receptor beta chains were read from a single sample in a study of OX40 agonist ivuxolimab in advanced cancers. Data came from immunoSEQ multiplex PCR; TCRdb stores just in-frame clones and leaves some out. Among some 63,000 clones listed, over 75% were seen once. The sequencing here drew on CD4+ or CD8+ T cells sorted from blood, taken in a trial of the OX40 agonist ivuxolimab. The receptors come from an adult with an advanced solid tumor such as melanoma, head and neck, liver or kidney cancer. The CDR3 runs from the conserved cysteine through the conserved F or W. D genes are given only for firm matches. Part of the rows lack a size; the others show once, few, many or a class for expanded clones.

j_gene: TRBJ1-5; abundance: .; v_gene: TRBV30; d_gene: .; CDR3aa: CAWGRTVSNQPQHF; CDR3nt: TGTGCCTGGGGCAGGACAGTTAGCAATCAGCCCCAGCATTTT
j_gene: TRBJ2-5; abundance: .; v_gene: TRBV5-8; d_gene: TRBD1; CDR3aa: CASSLRTGPPQETQYF; CDR3nt: TGTGCCAGCAGCTTAAGGACAGGCCCACCCCAAGAGACCCAGTACTTC
j_gene: TRBJ2-1; abundance: .; v_gene: TRBV28; d_gene: .; CDR3aa: CASSFEIVLANLNEQFF; CDR3nt: TGTGCCAGCAGTTTCGAGATAGTCCTGGCTAATTTGAATGAGCAGTTCTTC
j_gene: TRBJ2-1; abundance: .; v_gene: TRBV6-4; d_gene: TRBD2; CDR3aa: CASSEGTSMEQFF; CDR3nt: TGTGCCAGCAGTGAAGGGACTAGCATGGAGCAGTTCTTC
j_gene: TRBJ1-2; abundance: .; v_gene: TRBV28; d_gene: .; CDR3aa: CASSLTGTEGYTF; CDR3nt: TGTGCCAGCAGTTTAACAGGGACGGAAGGCTACACCTTC
j_gene: TRBJ2-1; abundance: .; v_gene: TRBV29-1; d_gene: .; CDR3aa: CSVELRAGVYNEQFF; CDR3nt: TGCAGCGTTGAACTCCGAGCAGGGGTTTACAATGAGCAGTTCTTC
j_gene: TRBJ1-5; abundance: .; v_gene: TRBV4-1; d_gene: .; CDR3aa: CASSQVGGDQPQHF; CDR3nt: TGCGCCAGCAGCCAAGTAGGGGGAGATCAGCCCCAGCATTTT
j_gene: TRBJ1-1; abundance: .; v_gene: TRBV27; d_gene: .; CDR3aa: CASSPRGATEAFF; CDR3nt: TGTGCCAGCAGTCCCAGGGGAGCAACTGAAGCTTTCTTT
j_gene: TRBJ1-5; abundance: .; v_gene: TRBV2; d_gene: .; CDR3aa: CASSGGRGAGQPQHF; CDR3nt: TGTGCCAGCAGTGGGGGGAGAGGGGCGGGTCAGCCCCAGCATTTT
j_gene: TRBJ1-1; abundance: few; v_gene: TRBV28; d_gene: .; CDR3aa: CASSLETEAFF; CDR3nt: TGTGCCAGCAGTCTTGAGACTGAAGCTTTCTTT
j_gene: TRBJ1-1; abundance: .; v_gene: TRBV30; d_gene: .; CDR3aa: CAWGVGGWTEAFF; CDR3nt: TGTGCCTGGGGGGTGGGGGGTTGGACTGAAGCTTTCTTT
j_gene: TRBJ2-7; abundance: .; v_gene: TRBV11-2; d_gene: TRBD1; CDR3aa: CASSLATGGRDEQYF; CDR3nt: TGTGCCAGCAGCTTAGCGACAGGGGGCAGGGACGAGCAGTACTTC
j_gene: TRBJ1-5; abundance: .; v_gene: TRBV9; d_gene: TRBD1; CDR3aa: CASSGDGTGYQPQHF; CDR3nt: TGTGCCAGCAGCGGAGATGGGACAGGGTATCAGCCCCAGCATTTT
j_gene: TRBJ2-7; abundance: .; v_gene: TRBV4-1; d_gene: .; CDR3aa: CASSQEGPTYEQYF; CDR3nt: TGCGCCAGCAGCCAAGAAGGGCCTACCTACGAGCAGTACTTC
j_gene: TRBJ1-5; abundance: .; v_gene: TRBV4-1; d_gene: TRBD1; CDR3aa: CASSPDREGGNQPQHF; CDR3nt: TGCGCCAGCAGCCCCGACAGGGAAGGTGGCAATCAGCCCCAGCATTTT
j_gene: TRBJ1-1; abundance: .; v_gene: TRBV5-1; d_gene: TRBD1; CDR3aa: CASSSATGLNTEAFF; CDR3nt: TGCGCCAGCAGCTCCGCGACAGGGCTGAACACTGAAGCTTTCTTT
j_gene: TRBJ2-1; abundance: .; v_gene: TRBV19; d_gene: .; CDR3aa: CASSIGSYNEQFF; CDR3nt: TGTGCCAGTAGTATAGGTAGTTACAATGAGCAGTTCTTC
j_gene: TRBJ1-1; abundance: .; v_gene: TRBV5-4; d_gene: .; CDR3aa: CASSLPTTGNTEAFF; CDR3nt: TGTGCCAGCAGCCTACCGACGACGGGGAACACTGAAGCTTTCTTT
j_gene: TRBJ2-2; abundance: .; v_gene: TRBV5-6; d_gene: .; CDR3aa: CASSPGTRELFF; CDR3nt: TGTGCCAGCAGCCCTGGGACTCGGGAGCTGTTTTTT
j_gene: TRBJ2-7; abundance: .; v_gene: TRBV27; d_gene: .; CDR3aa: CASSLTGDSYEQYF; CDR3nt: TGTGCCAGCAGTTTAACGGGGGACTCCTACGAGCAGTACTTC
j_gene: TRBJ2-3; abundance: .; v_gene: TRBV5-4; d_gene: .; CDR3aa: CASSLAPPATDTQYF; CDR3nt: TGTGCCAGCAGCTTGGCCCCCCCCGCAACAGATACGCAGTATTTT
j_gene: TRBJ2-1; abundance: .; v_gene: TRBV19; d_gene: .; CDR3aa: CASSWGNEQFF; CDR3nt: TGTGCCAGTAGTTGGGGCAATGAGCAGTTCTTC
j_gene: TRBJ2-3; abundance: .; v_gene: TRBV7-9; d_gene: TRBD1; CDR3aa: CASSEITGGDTQYF; CDR3nt: TGTGCCAGCAGCGAAATAACAGGGGGAGATACGCAGTATTTT
j_gene: TRBJ2-3; abundance: few; v_gene: TRBV7-9; d_gene: .; CDR3aa: CASSLGTDTQYF; CDR3nt: TGTGCCAGCAGCTTAGGCACAGATACGCAGTATTTT
j_gene: TRBJ1-5; abundance: few; v_gene: TRBV19; d_gene: TRBD1; CDR3aa: CASSTGGLENQPQHF; CDR3nt: TGTGCCAGTAGTACAGGGGGGCTGGAGAATCAGCCCCAGCATTTT
j_gene: TRBJ2-7; abundance: .; v_gene: TRBV15; d_gene: .; CDR3aa: CATSKHPGNEQYF; CDR3nt: TGTGCCACCAGCAAACACCCAGGGAACGAGCAGTACTTC
j_gene: TRBJ2-7; abundance: .; v_gene: TRBV5-6; d_gene: TRBD1; CDR3aa: CASSLGGQQSSYEQYF; CDR3nt: TGTGCCAGCAGCTTGGGGGGACAGCAGAGCTCCTACGAGCAGTACTTC
j_gene: TRBJ1-1; abundance: once; v_gene: TRBV7-9; d_gene: .; CDR3aa: CASSFSLTEAFF; CDR3nt: TGTGCCAGCAGCTTTAGTCTCACTGAAGCTTTCTTT
j_gene: TRBJ2-5; abundance: .; v_gene: TRBV30; d_gene: TRBD2; CDR3aa: CAWSVLGLEETQYF; CDR3nt: TGTGCCTGGAGTGTGCTTGGACTAGAAGAGACCCAGTACTTC
j_gene: TRBJ2-7; abundance: .; v_gene: TRBV19; d_gene: .; CDR3aa: CASSPRGRVAPYEQYF; CDR3nt: TGTGCCAGTAGTCCTCGGGGCAGGGTGGCTCCCTACGAGCAGTACTTC
j_gene: TRBJ2-1; abundance: .; v_gene: TRBV30; d_gene: .; CDR3aa: CAWRVGYNEQFF; CDR3nt: TGTGCCTGGAGAGTCGGATACAATGAGCAGTTCTTC
j_gene: TRBJ2-5; abundance: .; v_gene: TRBV27; d_gene: .; CDR3aa: CASSLSFAGQETQYF; CDR3nt: TGTGCCAGCAGTTTATCCTTTGCGGGCCAAGAGACCCAGTACTTC
j_gene: TRBJ2-2; abundance: few; v_gene: TRBV29-1; d_gene: .; CDR3aa: CSVQPGPKTGELFF; CDR3nt: TGCAGCGTTCAACCGGGACCGAAAACCGGGGAGCTGTTTTTT
j_gene: TRBJ1-2; abundance: .; v_gene: TRBV4-1; d_gene: .; CDR3aa: CASSQGFEGYTF; CDR3nt: TGCGCCAGCAGCCAAGGGTTCGAAGGCTACACCTTC
j_gene: TRBJ1-1; abundance: .; v_gene: TRBV19; d_gene: .; CDR3aa: CASSTQGNTEAFF; CDR3nt: TGTGCCAGTAGTACCCAGGGGAACACTGAAGCTTTCTTT
j_gene: TRBJ2-1; abundance: .; v_gene: TRBV27; d_gene: TRBD2; CDR3aa: CASSPGTSGRNEQFF; CDR3nt: TGTGCCAGCAGCCCTGGGACTAGCGGAAGGAATGAGCAGTTCTTC
j_gene: TRBJ2-7; abundance: once; v_gene: TRBV7-9; d_gene: TRBD2; CDR3aa: CASSLTSGRAVYEQYF; CDR3nt: TGTGCCAGCAGCTTAACTAGCGGGAGGGCCGTCTACGAGCAGTACTTC
j_gene: TRBJ1-1; abundance: .; v_gene: TRBV7-3; d_gene: .; CDR3aa: CASSLTGRVTEAFF; CDR3nt: TGTGCCAGCAGCTTAACCGGAAGAGTTACTGAAGCTTTCTTT
j_gene: TRBJ1-1; abundance: .; v_gene: TRBV4-1; d_gene: .; CDR3aa: CASSLTRGYTEAFF; CDR3nt: TGCGCCAGCAGCCTCACCCGGGGGTACACTGAAGCTTTCTTT
j_gene: TRBJ2-5; abundance: .; v_gene: TRBV5-4; d_gene: .; CDR3aa: CASSHALGAPQETQYF; CDR3nt: TGTGCCAGCAGCCACGCCCTGGGGGCCCCTCAAGAGACCCAGTACTTC
j_gene: TRBJ1-4; abundance: .; v_gene: TRBV27; d_gene: .; CDR3aa: CASSLSPFTATNEKLFF; CDR3nt: TGTGCCAGCAGTTTATCTCCGTTTACTGCAACTAATGAAAAACTGTTTTTT
j_gene: TRBJ2-7; abundance: .; v_gene: TRBV6-1; d_gene: TRBD1; CDR3aa: CASSGTGGDEQYF; CDR3nt: TGTGCCAGCAGTGGGACAGGGGGAGACGAGCAGTACTTC